These 9 T cell receptor beta chains originate from one sample sequenced in a study of shared clonotypes between healthy human individuals (TCRdb year 2020). Library construction relied on the immunoSEQ multiplex PCR assay. The table was pulled from immuneACCESS by TCRdb, which kept in-frame rearrangements only. Such tables lose some clones; where checked, under half of the loss comes from unresolved V genes, and the rest has no known cause. The sample table shows about 980,000 clones, and 70% to 85% are seen once. The leading ten clones occupy approximately 1.5% of the sample. Sequenced material: memory CD4+ T cells sorted from blood. The cell subset or site label corresponds to: CD45RA-negative fraction. The receptor source for this set is a man between 18 and 29 years old in good health.

This clone was observed a few times. The rearrangement uses TRBV7-9 and TRBJ2-2; D ambiguous. Germline CDR1 is SEHNR and CDR2 is FQNEAQ (reference sequence). V was cut by 5 bases and J by 9 bases, with 10 bases left in between. This CDR3 comprises 12 residues. The CDR3 DNA follows: TGTGCCAGCAGCAGGACCGATCGGGAGCTGTTTTTT. It codes for CASSRTDRELFF.

This CDR3 reads CAISEGVGYGYTF. In nucleotides, the CDR3 is TGTGCCATCAGTGAAGGGGTCGGGTATGGCTACACCTTC. The J gene is TRBJ1-2, the V gene TRBV10-3, with D possibly being TRBD1 (5 bases). The V end was cut by 3 bases, the J end by 5 bases, with 10 bases between. The CDR3 is 13 residues long. CDR1 and CDR2 from the germline V gene are ENHRY and SYGVKD.

This chain links TRBV18 with TRBJ2-1; 12 bases line up with TRBD2. After removal of 8 bases from V and 5 bases from J, the junction contained 4 bases not matched to a gene. CDR1 is KGHSH and CDR2 is LQKENI in the germline V gene. This CDR3 is 14 amino acids long. The CDR3: CASARLAGDNEQFF. The CDR3 region has the DNA TGTGCCAGCGCGAGACTAGCGGGGGACAATGAGCAGTTCTTC.

This clone was seen repeatedly, ten times or more. The V gene is TRBV25-1, the J gene TRBJ2-3, with 11 bases fitting TRBD2. Per the germline V gene, CDR1 is MGHDK and CDR2 is SYGVNS. V was clipped by 1 base and J by 3 bases; unmatched bases: 6. The CDR3 has 17 residues. The CDR3 loop reads CASSEWGSGGVTDTQYF. The CDR3 DNA is TGTGCCAGCAGTGAATGGGGTAGCGGGGGGGTAACAGATACGCAGTATTTT.

The rearrangement joins TRBV5-1 to TRBJ2-5; unclear D gene. V gave up 4 bases and J gave up 2 bases, with 15 bases separating them. Germline V gives CDR1 SGHRS, CDR2 YFSETQ. This CDR3 comprises 15 residues. CDR3 coding DNA: TGCGCCAGCAGCGCTCGTAGAGACGTACAAGAGACCCAGTACTTC. This translates into CASSARRDVQETQYF.

This clone was seen once. The CDR3: CASTDRATYGYTF. In DNA form, the CDR3 reads TGTGCCAGCACGGACAGGGCGACCTATGGCTACACCTTC. The chain couples TRBV19 to TRBJ1-2, with 8 bases fitting TRBD1. The CDR3 has 13 residues. The V segment lost 9 bases and the J segment 4 bases; nucleotides outside the gene matches: 7. From germline, CDR1 is LNHDA and CDR2 SQIVND (reference sequence).

This clone was counted many times. The genes are TRBV7-9 and TRBJ2-2, with a weak D call TRBD2 (7 bases). The ends were cut back, 3 bases at V and 12 bases at J, with 14 bases in the middle. Per the germline V gene, CDR1 is SEHNR and CDR2 is FQNEAQ (reference sequence). This CDR3 is 13 amino acids long. The CDR3 bases are TGTGCCAGCAGCTTCAGGGGAGGGTTGAAGCTGTTTTTT. Translated, it gives CASSFRGGLKLFF.

The V gene is TRBV5-8, the J gene TRBJ1-5, with no clear D. The CDR3 contains 13 residues. Between the trimmed V and J ends, which lost 6 bases and 6 bases, there was a span of 13 bases. Per germline, CDR1 SGHTS and CDR2 YDEGEE. CDR3 region: CASTERFGQPQHF. The DNA for the CDR3 is TGTGCCAGCACCGAGAGATTTGGTCAGCCCCAGCATTTT. The full variable domain, in which reference TRBV5-8 and TRBJ1-5 provide the parts outside the CDR3, is EAGVTQSPTHLIKTRGQQATLRCSPISGHTSVYWYQQALGLGLQFLLWYDEGEERNRGNFPPRFSGRQFPNYSSELNVNALELEDSALYLCASTERFGQPQHFGDGTRLSIL.

This chain uses TRBV12-5 with TRBJ2-3; no clear D. Germline V CDR1 and CDR2: LGHNT, FRNRAP. The V end lost 7 bases, the J end lost 4 bases, and 6 bases lay between the germline ends. The CDR3 loop spans 11 amino acids. In nucleotides, the CDR3 is TGTGCTAGTGACTTTTCAGATACGCAGTATTTT. As protein: CASDFSDTQYF.